This is a list of T cell receptor beta chains from one sample in a study of cytomegalovirus exposure and HLA in healthy donors. Measured with immunoSEQ multiplex PCR; TCRdb has only the in-frame clones, and not every one. This table holds 85,000 to 100,000 clones, about 83% found once. Sequencing was performed on PBMCs. The receptors were gathered from a female donor in good health and CMV-seropositive. CDR3s include the opening cysteine and the closing phenylalanine or tryptophan. Each record gives: clone size, V gene, CDR3 protein. Some rows have no size entry. The others give once, few or many, or a class for an expanded clone.

size: NA
V: TRBV27
CDR3: CASSAGGNYGYTF

size: NA
V: TRBV19
CDR3: CAFVTTNYEQYF

size: few
V: TRBV5-1
CDR3: CASSLRRGNSPLHF

size: NA
V: TRBV7-9
CDR3: CASSPRLADINEQFF

size: NA
V: TRBV11-1
CDR3: CASSFYRDIRNEQYF

size: NA
V: TRBV10-3
CDR3: CASGTGVGNTIYF

size: NA
V: TRBV23-1
CDR3: CASSQSLLAGFEQYF

size: NA
V: TRBV9
CDR3: CASSVDPAGPYNEQFF

size: NA
V: TRBV5-5
CDR3: CASSLGAGNEKLFF

size: once
V: TRBV6-5
CDR3: CASSYSGSNQPQHF

size: few
V: TRBV27
CDR3: CASGELFYGYTF

size: NA
V: TRBV5-4
CDR3: CASSGQTGGEYEQYF

size: NA
V: TRBV6-5
CDR3: CASSYRTSNTEAFF

size: NA
V: TRBV4-1
CDR3: CASSQEAGVNTEAFF

size: NA
V: TRBV30
CDR3: CAWSAGFGAFF

size: NA
V: TRBV6-1
CDR3: CASTWTGDKEQYF

size: NA
V: TRBV9
CDR3: CASSPRDYSETQYF

size: NA
V: TRBV30
CDR3: CAWSVPPEANSPLHF

size: once
V: TRBV13
CDR3: CASSYRTSYPYEQYF

size: NA
V: TRBV10-1
CDR3: CASGGANTGELFF

size: NA
V: TRBV25-1
CDR3: CASSERTSGKAPYEQYF

size: NA
V: TRBV5-1
CDR3: CASSLATGGGTGELFF

size: NA
V: TRBV7-6
CDR3: CASSLDRSYEQYF

size: NA
V: TRBV19
CDR3: CASSSPVGDYGYTF

size: NA
V: TRBV7-2
CDR3: CASSLGHFEQYF

size: NA
V: TRBV6-6
CDR3: CASSSTTPNSYEQYF

size: NA
V: TRBV13
CDR3: CASSLEVSSGGGSYTQYF

size: NA
V: TRBV29-1
CDR3: CSVPSRGRDRGYYGYTF

size: NA
V: TRBV18
CDR3: CASSPGRDTGELFF

size: NA
V: TRBV6-8
CDR3: CASSYWTNRPTGELFF

size: once
V: TRBV7-9
CDR3: CASSLTSGRADEQYF

size: NA
V: TRBV5-1
CDR3: CASSSGPAGETQYF

size: NA
V: TRBV12-5
CDR3: CASGLAQGAPHF

size: NA
V: TRBV5-1
CDR3: CASSQDKNYGYTF

size: once
V: TRBV23-1
CDR3: CASSPPGLGYTF

size: NA
V: TRBV7-9
CDR3: CASSSTGSTYEQYF

size: NA
V: TRBV9
CDR3: CASSVEFRDEAFF

size: once
V: TRBV28
CDR3: CAWGTANNQPQHF

size: NA
V: TRBV7-9
CDR3: CASSLARRAEAFF

size: NA
V: TRBV11-2
CDR3: CASSLRRDNSPLHF

size: NA
V: TRBV7-2
CDR3: CASSLEGGGGAEAFF

size: NA
V: TRBV28
CDR3: CASSFDAGESPYEQYF

size: NA
V: TRBV6-5
CDR3: CATREVGEQFF

size: NA
V: TRBV4-1
CDR3: CASSHEELYEQYF

size: NA
V: TRBV19
CDR3: CASSIANRADAFF

size: NA
V: TRBV27
CDR3: CASSSPGYPGPQHF

size: once
V: TRBV7-5
CDR3: CVRSPGFQGTDTQYF

size: NA
V: TRBV10-1
CDR3: CASSPGTGGRRGYGYTF